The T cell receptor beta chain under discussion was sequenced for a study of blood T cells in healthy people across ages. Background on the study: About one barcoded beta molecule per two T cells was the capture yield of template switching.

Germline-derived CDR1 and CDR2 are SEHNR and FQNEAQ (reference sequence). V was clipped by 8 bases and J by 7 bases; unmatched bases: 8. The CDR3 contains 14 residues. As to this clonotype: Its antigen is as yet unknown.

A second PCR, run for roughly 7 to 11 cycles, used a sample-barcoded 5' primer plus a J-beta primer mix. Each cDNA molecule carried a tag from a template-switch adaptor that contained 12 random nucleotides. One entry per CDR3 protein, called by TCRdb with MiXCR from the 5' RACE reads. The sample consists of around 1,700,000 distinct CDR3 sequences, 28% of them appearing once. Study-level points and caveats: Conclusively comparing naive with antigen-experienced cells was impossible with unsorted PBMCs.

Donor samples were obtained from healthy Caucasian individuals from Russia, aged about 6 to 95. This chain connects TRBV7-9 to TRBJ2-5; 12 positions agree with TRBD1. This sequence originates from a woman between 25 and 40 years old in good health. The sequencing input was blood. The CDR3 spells CASAGTGGGGTQYF. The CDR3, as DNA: TGTGCCAGCGCCGGGACAGGGGGCGGAGGGACCCAGTACTTC. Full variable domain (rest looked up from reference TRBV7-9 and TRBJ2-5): DTGVSQNPRHKITKRGQNVTFRCDPISEHNRLYWYRQTLGQGPEFLTYFQNEAQLEKSRLLSDRFSAERPKGSFSTLEIQRTEQGDSAMYLCASAGTGGGGTQYFGPGTRLLVL.